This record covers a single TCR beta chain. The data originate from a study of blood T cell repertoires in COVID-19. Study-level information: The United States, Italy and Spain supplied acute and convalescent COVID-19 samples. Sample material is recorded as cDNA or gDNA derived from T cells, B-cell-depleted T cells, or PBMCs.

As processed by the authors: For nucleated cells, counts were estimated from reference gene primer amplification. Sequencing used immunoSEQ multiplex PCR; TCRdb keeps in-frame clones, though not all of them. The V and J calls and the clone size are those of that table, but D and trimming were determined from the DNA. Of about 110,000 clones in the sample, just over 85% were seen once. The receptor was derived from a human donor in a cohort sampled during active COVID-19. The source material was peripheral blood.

CDR3 DNA: TGTGCCAGCAGTTTGCTGGGACAGGGAAACGGCTACACCTTC. Encoded protein: CASSLLGQGNGYTF. This chain connects TRBV27 to TRBJ1-2; 9 bases are shared with TRBD1. The CDR3 is 14 residues long. Germline V gene lookup returns CDR1 MNHEY and CDR2 SMNVEV (reference sequence). With 3 bases clipped from V and 8 bases from J, the junction kept 7 bases outside the gene matches.